This entry lists 8 T cell receptor beta chains sequenced from one sample in a study of early T cells in non-severe SARS-CoV-2 infection. MiXCR was run by TCRdb on the 5' RACE reads, yielding one entry per CDR3 protein. The sample lists some 59,000 distinct CDR3 sequences, about a tenth seen once, with under 25% in the top ten. The sample taken for sequencing was whole blood. All receptors derive from an adult who was a healthcare worker with PCR-confirmed SARS-CoV-2 infection or an uninfected control (not recorded which).

This clonotype has only a few counts. The chain has TRBV10-3 and TRBJ2-7; possible D gene TRBD2, 5 bases. The CDR3 runs 12 residues. Trimming cost V 5 bases and J 7 bases, with 12 bases left between them. The germline CDR1 and CDR2 sequences are ENHRY and SYGVKD. CDR3 DNA: TGTGCCATCAGTCCCACCGGGGATGAGCAGTACTTC. Protein product: CAISPTGDEQYF.

V gene TRBV11-2 combines with J gene TRBJ2-7; 7 bases match TRBD1. Looked up from germline, CDR1 is SGHAT and CDR2 is FQNNGV. With 5 bases clipped from V and 2 bases from J, the junction kept 9 bases outside the gene matches. The CDR3 is 15 amino acids. DNA of the CDR3: TGTGCCAGCAGCCTTCCCGGGACAGCGGCCTACGAGCAGTACTTC. Protein: CASSLPGTAAYEQYF.

The rearrangement links TRBV4-2 to TRBJ1-5; D uncertain. The CDR3 runs to 17 residues. Trimming took off 2 bases at V and 4 bases at J, with 18 bases between the two ends. Germline V CDR1 and CDR2: LGHNA, YNFKEQ. The CDR3 reads CASSQLIGEAGNQPQHF. DNA of the CDR3: TGTGCCAGCAGCCAACTTATAGGAGAGGCAGGTAATCAGCCCCAGCATTTT.

This clonotype was recorded at least ten times. The V gene is TRBV9, the J gene TRBJ2-2; 10 positions match TRBD2. The CDR3 is 15 amino acids. V gave up 4 bases and J gave up 4 bases; unmatched junction bases: 4. Germline V gene sequence: CDR1 SGDLS, CDR2 YYNGEE. The CDR3 loop reads CASSRLAGSTGELFF. In DNA, the CDR3 is TGTGCCAGCAGCCGACTAGCGGGCAGCACCGGGGAGCTGTTTTTT. Based on the CDR3 plus reference TRBV9 and TRBJ2-2, the full variable domain is DSGVTQTPKHLITATGQRVTLRCSPRSGDLSVYWYQQSLDQGLQFLIQYYNGEERAKGNILERFSAQQFPDLHSELNLSSLELGDSALYFCASSRLAGSTGELFFGEGSRLTVL.

This clonotype has at least ten counts. The chain combines TRBV7-2 with TRBJ1-5, with D possibly matching TRBD1 (5 bases). Germline values: CDR1 SGHTA, CDR2 FQGNSA. This CDR3 is built from 16 residues. Trimming left V 1 base short and J 2 bases short, with 12 bases between. The CDR3 loop is CASSLELGLGNQPQHF. The CDR3 coding sequence is TGTGCCAGCAGCTTAGAGTTGGGGCTAGGCAATCAGCCCCAGCATTTT.

Only a few counts were recorded for this clonotype. This chain connects TRBV4-1 to TRBJ2-2; 7 bases are shared with TRBD1. Germline V lookup: CDR1 MGHRA, CDR2 YSYEKL. CDR3 size: 15 residues. The V and J ends lost 3 bases and 4 bases, in that order; junction bases with no gene match: 5. The CDR3 DNA sequence: TGCGCCAGCAGCCAGCCTGGGACAGCCACCGGGGAGCTGTTTTTT. Amino acid sequence: CASSQPGTATGELFF.

The chain is built from TRBV7-9 and TRBJ2-1, with a tentative D call TRBD2 (5 bases). The CDR3 length is 16 residues. Germline V gene lookup returns CDR1 SEHNR and CDR2 FQNEAQ (reference sequence). Trimming took 5 bases from V and 4 from J, leaving 18 bases between them. The CDR3 DNA follows: TGTGCCAGCAGCCCCAGTGGCGGGCCTACTTACAATGAGCAGTTCTTC. Translation gives CASSPSGGPTYNEQFF.

A single count supports this clonotype. This chain connects TRBV19 to TRBJ2-5; weak D call: TRBD1 (6 bases). Trimming removed 5 bases from V and 2 bases from J, with 9 bases in between. The CDR3 is 13 residues long. Germline V gene data show CDR1 as LNHDA and CDR2 as SQIVND (reference sequence). In DNA form, the CDR3 reads TGTGCCAGTAGTCCGACAGGTCAAGAGACCCAGTACTTC. Translated: CASSPTGQETQYF.